A selection of T cell receptor beta chains follows, all from one sample in a study of blood T cell repertoires in COVID-19. Sequenced by immunoSEQ multiplex PCR; TCRdb stores in-frame clones only, minus some. The sample contains some 150,000 clones, approximately 85% of which appear only once. The sample consisted of peripheral blood. The receptors come from a man in his 60s who had recovered from COVID-19. Each CDR3 is given with its conserved first and last residue. The D gene is left open where the match is weak. Rows give clone size only sometimes, using once, few, many, or a class for an expanded clone.

CDR3aa: CASSLMHGQPQHF
CDR3nt: TGTGCCAGCAGCTTAATGCACGGTCAGCCCCAGCATTTT
v_gene: TRBV7-8
abundance: NA
d_gene: NA
j_gene: TRBJ1-5

CDR3aa: CASSFGQGGYTF
CDR3nt: TGTGCCAGTAGTTTCGGACAGGGCGGCTACACCTTC
v_gene: TRBV19
abundance: NA
d_gene: TRBD1
j_gene: TRBJ1-2

CDR3aa: CASSPGQGTFLNQPQHF
CDR3nt: TGTGCCAGCAGCCCTGGACAGGGAACCTTTCTCAATCAGCCCCAGCATTTT
v_gene: TRBV6-2/TRBV6-3
abundance: NA
d_gene: TRBD1
j_gene: TRBJ1-5

CDR3aa: CASSLDSLSSYNSPLHF
CDR3nt: TGTGCCAGCAGCTTAGACAGCCTCAGCTCCTATAATTCACCCCTCCACTTT
v_gene: TRBV7-2
abundance: NA
d_gene: NA
j_gene: TRBJ1-6

CDR3aa: CASSLRDPEGDTQYF
CDR3nt: TGCGCCAGCAGCTTGAGAGACCCCGAGGGAGATACGCAGTATTTT
v_gene: TRBV5-1
abundance: NA
d_gene: NA
j_gene: TRBJ2-3

CDR3aa: CATSDSTGGSTGELFF
CDR3nt: TGTGCCACCAGTGATAGTACAGGGGGCAGCACCGGGGAGCTGTTTTTT
v_gene: TRBV24-1
abundance: NA
d_gene: TRBD1
j_gene: TRBJ2-2

CDR3aa: CASSHSPSNTEAFF
CDR3nt: TGTGCCAGCAGCCATTCTCCGAGCAACACTGAAGCTTTCTTT
v_gene: TRBV7-8
abundance: NA
d_gene: NA
j_gene: TRBJ1-1

CDR3aa: CASSSYFTGTGGELFF
CDR3nt: TGCGCCAGCAGCTCGTACTTCACAGGGACGGGCGGGGAGCTGTTTTTT
v_gene: TRBV5-1
abundance: NA
d_gene: NA
j_gene: TRBJ2-2

CDR3aa: CASSVGEGGYEKLFF
CDR3nt: TGTGCCAGCAGCGTAGGGGAGGGGGGATATGAAAAACTGTTTTTT
v_gene: TRBV9
abundance: medium-sized
d_gene: NA
j_gene: TRBJ1-4

CDR3aa: CASSRGDSGANVLTF
CDR3nt: TGTGCCAGCAGCCGCGGGGACTCTGGGGCCAACGTCCTGACTTTC
v_gene: TRBV5-5
abundance: NA
d_gene: NA
j_gene: TRBJ2-6

CDR3aa: CASSATGTGIHEQYF
CDR3nt: TGTGCCAGCAGCGCAACCGGGACAGGCATCCACGAGCAGTACTTC
v_gene: TRBV7-3
abundance: NA
d_gene: TRBD1
j_gene: TRBJ2-7

CDR3aa: CASSGPGYRAAGTEAFF
CDR3nt: TGTGCCAGCAGCGGGCCGGGATATAGGGCAGCTGGCACTGAAGCTTTCTTT
v_gene: TRBV9
abundance: NA
d_gene: NA
j_gene: TRBJ1-1

CDR3aa: CSVEGLGGIAAGELFF
CDR3nt: TGCAGCGTTGAAGGACTTGGGGGGATAGCGGCCGGGGAGCTGTTTTTT
v_gene: TRBV29-1
abundance: NA
d_gene: NA
j_gene: TRBJ2-2

CDR3aa: CASSLRVSSTGRKETQYF
CDR3nt: TGTGCCAGCAGCTTAAGGGTTTCGAGCACAGGAAGGAAAGAGACCCAGTACTTC
v_gene: TRBV7-2
abundance: NA
d_gene: NA
j_gene: TRBJ2-5

CDR3aa: CASSHRQGTSGANVLTF
CDR3nt: TGTGCCAGCAGCCATCGACAGGGGACCTCTGGGGCCAACGTCCTGACTTTC
v_gene: TRBV7-9
abundance: once
d_gene: TRBD1
j_gene: TRBJ2-6

CDR3aa: CAISESVGRDEQYF
CDR3nt: TGTGCCATCAGTGAGTCGGTAGGCCGGGACGAGCAGTACTTC
v_gene: TRBV10-3
abundance: NA
d_gene: NA
j_gene: TRBJ2-7

CDR3aa: CASSLGGSRTEAFF
CDR3nt: TGTGCCAGCAGCTTGGGAGGGAGTCGGACTGAAGCTTTCTTT
v_gene: TRBV5-4
abundance: NA
d_gene: NA
j_gene: TRBJ1-1

CDR3aa: CASSSGADTEAFF
CDR3nt: TGTGCCAGCTCGTCAGGGGCCGACACTGAAGCTTTCTTT
v_gene: TRBV18
abundance: NA
d_gene: NA
j_gene: TRBJ1-1

CDR3aa: CASSPAGQGYEQYF
CDR3nt: TGTGCCAGCAGCCCCGCCGGACAGGGCTACGAGCAGTACTTC
v_gene: TRBV7-2
abundance: NA
d_gene: TRBD1
j_gene: TRBJ2-7

CDR3aa: CASSQGSGWSSGNTIYF
CDR3nt: TGTGCCAGCTCGCAAGGCTCCGGCTGGAGCTCTGGAAACACCATATATTTT
v_gene: TRBV18
abundance: few
d_gene: NA
j_gene: TRBJ1-3

CDR3aa: CASSERGGGTIYF
CDR3nt: TGTGCCAGCAGTGAACGAGGGGGCGGCACCATATATTTT
v_gene: TRBV2
abundance: once
d_gene: TRBD1
j_gene: TRBJ1-3

CDR3aa: CASSLGPGADTQYF
CDR3nt: TGTGCCAGCAGCTTGGGTCCAGGGGCAGATACGCAGTATTTT
v_gene: TRBV5-5
abundance: NA
d_gene: NA
j_gene: TRBJ2-3

CDR3aa: CASSSQGQGTEAFF
CDR3nt: TGTGCCAGCTCCAGCCAAGGACAGGGCACTGAAGCTTTCTTT
v_gene: TRBV18
abundance: NA
d_gene: TRBD1
j_gene: TRBJ1-1

CDR3aa: CASTTRNTEAFF
CDR3nt: TGTGCCAGCACGACAAGGAACACTGAAGCTTTCTTT
v_gene: TRBV2
abundance: NA
d_gene: NA
j_gene: TRBJ1-1

CDR3aa: CASSSSYRPGYEQYF
CDR3nt: TGTGCCAGCAGTTCATCGTATCGTCCAGGCTACGAGCAGTACTTC
v_gene: TRBV28
abundance: once
d_gene: NA
j_gene: TRBJ2-7

CDR3aa: CASSYKGTGPLYEQYF
CDR3nt: TGTGCCAGCAGTTATAAGGGGACAGGACCCCTCTACGAGCAGTACTTC
v_gene: TRBV6-6
abundance: NA
d_gene: TRBD1
j_gene: TRBJ2-7

CDR3aa: CASSQDKGDGYTF
CDR3nt: TGTGCCAGCAGCCAAGATAAGGGGGATGGCTACACCTTC
v_gene: TRBV3-1/TRBV3-2
abundance: NA
d_gene: NA
j_gene: TRBJ1-2

CDR3aa: CASSHSLRGVTEAFF
CDR3nt: TGTGCCAGCAGCCACTCCCTGCGAGGTGTGACTGAAGCTTTCTTT
v_gene: TRBV4-2
abundance: NA
d_gene: NA
j_gene: TRBJ1-1

CDR3aa: CASTATGHGYTF
CDR3nt: TGTGCCAGCACCGCGACAGGGCATGGCTACACCTTC
v_gene: TRBV3-1/TRBV3-2
abundance: NA
d_gene: TRBD1
j_gene: TRBJ1-2

CDR3aa: CASTMGDRGYNEQFF
CDR3nt: TGTGCCAGCACCATGGGGGACAGGGGCTACAATGAGCAGTTCTTC
v_gene: TRBV27
abundance: NA
d_gene: TRBD1
j_gene: TRBJ2-1

CDR3aa: CATGRAGAREQYF
CDR3nt: TGTGCCACCGGGAGGGCTGGGGCACGCGAGCAGTACTTC
v_gene: TRBV24-1
abundance: NA
d_gene: TRBD2
j_gene: TRBJ2-7

CDR3aa: CASTSGNSNQPQHF
CDR3nt: TGTGCCAGCACCTCGGGTAATAGCAATCAGCCCCAGCATTTT
v_gene: TRBV28
abundance: few
d_gene: NA
j_gene: TRBJ1-5

CDR3aa: CASSSQGGFTDTQYF
CDR3nt: TGTGCCAGCAGCTCCCAGGGTGGCTTCACAGATACGCAGTATTTT
v_gene: TRBV7-3
abundance: NA
d_gene: NA
j_gene: TRBJ2-3

CDR3aa: CASSERGPRGYTF
CDR3nt: TGTGCCAGCAGTGAAAGGGGGCCTCGAGGCTACACCTTC
v_gene: TRBV6-1
abundance: few
d_gene: TRBD1
j_gene: TRBJ1-2

CDR3aa: CASSLFGQGMSYGYTF
CDR3nt: TGTGCCAGCAGCTTATTTGGACAGGGAATGAGCTATGGCTACACCTTC
v_gene: TRBV7-2
abundance: NA
d_gene: TRBD1
j_gene: TRBJ1-2

CDR3aa: CASSQQRGTDTQYF
CDR3nt: TGTGCCAGCAGCCAACAGCGGGGCACAGATACGCAGTATTTT
v_gene: TRBV3-1/TRBV3-2
abundance: NA
d_gene: NA
j_gene: TRBJ2-3

CDR3aa: CSGNQGMNTEAFF
CDR3nt: TGCAGCGGGAATCAGGGGATGAACACTGAAGCTTTCTTT
v_gene: TRBV29-1
abundance: few
d_gene: NA
j_gene: TRBJ1-1

CDR3aa: CASRGTSMNTEAFF
CDR3nt: TGTGCCAGCAGGGGGACATCCATGAACACTGAAGCTTTCTTT
v_gene: TRBV6-5
abundance: NA
d_gene: NA
j_gene: TRBJ1-1

CDR3aa: CASSIGLHYTDTQYF
CDR3nt: TGTGCCAGTAGTATAGGGCTTCACTACACAGATACGCAGTATTTT
v_gene: TRBV19
abundance: NA
d_gene: NA
j_gene: TRBJ2-3

CDR3aa: CASSLPVRETQYF
CDR3nt: TGTGCCAGCAGCTTACCGGTCCGGGAGACCCAGTACTTC
v_gene: TRBV7-9
abundance: NA
d_gene: NA
j_gene: TRBJ2-5

CDR3aa: CASSQELGRGQLYSGNTIYF
CDR3nt: TGCGCCAGCAGCCAAGAGCTGGGCAGGGGGCAATTGTACTCTGGAAACACCATATATTTT
v_gene: TRBV4-3
abundance: NA
d_gene: TRBD1
j_gene: TRBJ1-3

CDR3aa: CASSLVGAGADTQYF
CDR3nt: TGTGCCAGCAGCTTGGTGGGGGCAGGTGCAGATACGCAGTATTTT
v_gene: TRBV7-9
abundance: NA
d_gene: NA
j_gene: TRBJ2-3

CDR3aa: CASSLGGPYNEQFF
CDR3nt: TGTGCCAGCAGCTTGGGGGGGCCCTACAATGAGCAGTTCTTC
v_gene: TRBV5-8
abundance: NA
d_gene: NA
j_gene: TRBJ2-1

CDR3aa: CASSQAIGTRGNTGELFF
CDR3nt: TGTGCCAGCAGCCAAGCGATCGGGACTAGGGGGAACACCGGGGAGCTGTTTTTT
v_gene: TRBV3-1/TRBV3-2
abundance: NA
d_gene: TRBD2
j_gene: TRBJ2-2

CDR3aa: CASSDSGGIRETQYF
CDR3nt: TGTGCCAGCAGTGACTCAGGGGGCATTCGAGAGACCCAGTACTTC
v_gene: TRBV6-5
abundance: NA
d_gene: TRBD1
j_gene: TRBJ2-5

CDR3aa: CASSLIGGRGEKLFF
CDR3nt: TGTGCCAGCAGCTTGATAGGGGGAAGAGGGGAAAAACTGTTTTTT
v_gene: TRBV11-2
abundance: NA
d_gene: NA
j_gene: TRBJ1-4

CDR3aa: CASSQGIWGTGPLF
CDR3nt: TGTGCCAGCAGCCAAGGCATATGGGGGACAGGGCCACTTTTT
v_gene: TRBV3-1/TRBV3-2
abundance: NA
d_gene: TRBD1
j_gene: TRBJ1-5

CDR3aa: CASSPWGGDTLNTEAFF
CDR3nt: TGTGCCAGCTCACCATGGGGGGGAGATACCCTGAACACTGAAGCTTTCTTT
v_gene: TRBV18
abundance: NA
d_gene: NA
j_gene: TRBJ1-1

CDR3aa: CASSLAGTTHNEQFF
CDR3nt: TGTGCCAGCAGCTTAGCCGGGACTACCCACAATGAGCAGTTCTTC
v_gene: TRBV7-2
abundance: NA
d_gene: TRBD2
j_gene: TRBJ2-1

CDR3aa: CASSLLGTGEKGLHF
CDR3nt: TGCGCCAGCAGCTTGTTGGGGACAGGCGAGAAGGGTCTCCACTTT
v_gene: TRBV5-1
abundance: NA
d_gene: TRBD1
j_gene: TRBJ1-6

CDR3aa: CASSVPSTGGEQYF
CDR3nt: TGTGCCAGCAGCGTTCCCTCGACAGGGGGTGAGCAGTACTTC
v_gene: TRBV9
abundance: NA
d_gene: TRBD1
j_gene: TRBJ2-7

CDR3aa: CSARDSYEQYF
CDR3nt: TGCAGTGCTAGAGACAGCTACGAGCAGTACTTC
v_gene: TRBV20-1
abundance: NA
d_gene: NA
j_gene: TRBJ2-7

CDR3aa: CASSLEGGFSNQPQHF
CDR3nt: TGTGCCAGCAGCTTAGAGGGAGGGTTTAGCAATCAGCCCCAGCATTTT
v_gene: TRBV7-2
abundance: NA
d_gene: NA
j_gene: TRBJ1-5

CDR3aa: CSVVSPNRDKGTREQYF
CDR3nt: TGCAGCGTTGTGTCCCCGAACCGGGACAAGGGGACCCGCGAGCAGTACTTC
v_gene: TRBV29-1
abundance: once
d_gene: NA
j_gene: TRBJ2-7

CDR3aa: CASSPPGRYNSYEQYF
CDR3nt: TGTGCCAGCAGCCCACCGGGGAGATACAACTCCTACGAGCAGTACTTC
v_gene: TRBV3-1/TRBV3-2
abundance: NA
d_gene: NA
j_gene: TRBJ2-7

CDR3aa: CASSPYWGTGKDSPLHF
CDR3nt: TGTGCCAGCAGCCCCTACTGGGGAACAGGGAAGGATTCACCCCTCCACTTT
v_gene: TRBV9
abundance: NA
d_gene: NA
j_gene: TRBJ1-6

CDR3aa: CASSQDIQGSGYTF
CDR3nt: TGCGCCAGCAGCCAAGACATACAGGGATCAGGCTACACCTTC
v_gene: TRBV4-3
abundance: few
d_gene: NA
j_gene: TRBJ1-2

CDR3aa: CASSQALEGEQFF
CDR3nt: TGTGCCAGCAGCCAAGCCCTCGAGGGTGAGCAGTTCTTC
v_gene: TRBV4-2
abundance: few
d_gene: NA
j_gene: TRBJ2-1

CDR3aa: CASSLGLAGGTEAFF
CDR3nt: TGTGCCAGCAGCTTGGGACTGGCCGGCGGCACTGAAGCTTTCTTT
v_gene: TRBV5-4
abundance: NA
d_gene: NA
j_gene: TRBJ1-1

CDR3aa: CASSYRQGGEQYF
CDR3nt: TGTGCCAGCAGTTATAGACAGGGTGGCGAGCAGTACTTC
v_gene: TRBV6-5
abundance: NA
d_gene: TRBD1
j_gene: TRBJ2-7